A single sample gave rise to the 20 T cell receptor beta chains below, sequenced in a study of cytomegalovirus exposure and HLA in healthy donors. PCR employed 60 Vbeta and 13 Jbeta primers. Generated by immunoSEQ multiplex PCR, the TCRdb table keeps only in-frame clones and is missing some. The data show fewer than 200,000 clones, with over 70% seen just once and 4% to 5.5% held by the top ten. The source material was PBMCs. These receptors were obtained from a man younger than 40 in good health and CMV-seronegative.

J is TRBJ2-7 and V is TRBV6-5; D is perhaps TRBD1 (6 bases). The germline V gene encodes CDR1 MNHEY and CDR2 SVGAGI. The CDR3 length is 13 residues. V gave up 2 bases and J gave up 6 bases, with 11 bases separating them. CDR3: CASSYTYRAEQYF. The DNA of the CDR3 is TGTGCCAGCAGTTACACATACAGGGCCGAGCAGTACTTC.

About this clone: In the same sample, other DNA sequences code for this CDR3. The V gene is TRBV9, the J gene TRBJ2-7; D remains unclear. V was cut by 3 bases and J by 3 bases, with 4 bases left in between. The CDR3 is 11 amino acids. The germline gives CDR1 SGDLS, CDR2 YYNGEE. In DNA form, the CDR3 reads TGTGCCAGCAGCGCGGGCTACGAGCAGTACTTC. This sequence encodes CASSAGYEQYF.

The CDR3, as DNA: TGCGCCAGCAGCTTGGGGGGACAGGCGCGGCAAGAGACCCAGTACTTC. Translated, it gives CASSLGGQARQETQYF. The genes are TRBV5-1 and TRBJ2-5, with 8 positions matching TRBD1. There are 16 residues in the CDR3. Unmatched junction bases numbered 6, after V lost 0 bases and J lost 2 bases. Germline-derived CDR1 and CDR2 are SGHRS and YFSETQ.

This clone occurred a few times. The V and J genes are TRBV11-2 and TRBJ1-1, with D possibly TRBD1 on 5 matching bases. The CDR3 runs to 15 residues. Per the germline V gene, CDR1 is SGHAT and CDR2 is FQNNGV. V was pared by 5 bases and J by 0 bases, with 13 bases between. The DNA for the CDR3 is TGTGCCAGCAGCGTGATGACAGATTTGAACACTGAAGCTTTCTTT. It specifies CASSVMTDLNTEAFF.

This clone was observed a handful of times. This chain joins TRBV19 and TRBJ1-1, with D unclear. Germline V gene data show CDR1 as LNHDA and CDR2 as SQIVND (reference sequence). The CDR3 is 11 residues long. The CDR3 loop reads CATAEGSEAFF. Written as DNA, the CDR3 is TGTGCTACCGCCGAGGGCAGTGAAGCTTTCTTT. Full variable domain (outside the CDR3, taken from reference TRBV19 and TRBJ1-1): DGGITQSPKYLFRKEGQNVTLSCEQNLNHDAMYWYRQDPGQGLRLIYYSQIVNDFQKGDIAEGYSVSREKKESFPLTVTSAQKNPTAFYLCATAEGSEAFFGQGTRLTVV.

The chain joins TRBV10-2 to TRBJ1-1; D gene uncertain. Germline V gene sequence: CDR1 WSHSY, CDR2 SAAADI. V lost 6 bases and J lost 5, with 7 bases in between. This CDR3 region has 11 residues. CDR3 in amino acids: CASRRGTEAFF. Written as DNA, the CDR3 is TGCGCCAGCAGGCGGGGAACTGAAGCTTTCTTT.

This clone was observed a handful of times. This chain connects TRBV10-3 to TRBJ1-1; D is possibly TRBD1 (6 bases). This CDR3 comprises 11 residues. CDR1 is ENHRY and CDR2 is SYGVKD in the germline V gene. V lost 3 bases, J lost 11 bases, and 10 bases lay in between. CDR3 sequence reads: CAISDNREAFF. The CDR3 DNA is TGTGCCATCAGTGACAACAGGGAGGCTTTCTTT.

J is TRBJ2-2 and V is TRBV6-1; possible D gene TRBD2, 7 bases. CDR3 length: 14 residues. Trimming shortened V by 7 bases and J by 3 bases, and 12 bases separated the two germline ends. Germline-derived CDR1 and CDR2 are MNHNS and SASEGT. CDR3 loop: CASTRGGDTGELFF. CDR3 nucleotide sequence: TGTGCCAGCACTAGGGGGGGAGACACCGGGGAGCTGTTTTTT.

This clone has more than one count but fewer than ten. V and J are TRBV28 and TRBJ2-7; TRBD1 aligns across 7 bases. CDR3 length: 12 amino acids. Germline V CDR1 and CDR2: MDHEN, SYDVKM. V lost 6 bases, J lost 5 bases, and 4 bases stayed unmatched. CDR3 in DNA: TGTGCCAGCAGCTCCGGACAGGACGAGCAGTACTTC. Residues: CASSSGQDEQYF.

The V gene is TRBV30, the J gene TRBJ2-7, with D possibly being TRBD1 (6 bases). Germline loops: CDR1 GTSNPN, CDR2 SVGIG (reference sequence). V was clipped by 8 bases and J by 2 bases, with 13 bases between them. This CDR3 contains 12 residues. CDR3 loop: CAGRGFAYEQYF. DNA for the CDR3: TGTGCCGGCAGGGGTTTCGCCTACGAGCAGTACTTC. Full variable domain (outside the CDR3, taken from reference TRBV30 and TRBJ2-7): SQTIHQWPATLVQPVGSPLSLECTVEGTSNPNLYWYRQAAGRGLQLLFYSVGIGQISSEVPQNLSASRPQDRQFILSSKKLLLSDSGFYLCAGRGFAYEQYFGPGTRLTVT.

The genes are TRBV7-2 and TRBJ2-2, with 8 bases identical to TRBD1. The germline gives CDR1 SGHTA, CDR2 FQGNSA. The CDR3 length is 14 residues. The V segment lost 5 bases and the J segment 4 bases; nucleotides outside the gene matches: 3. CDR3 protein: CASSLDRGTGELFF. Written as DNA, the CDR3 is TGTGCCAGCAGCCTCGACAGGGGCACCGGGGAGCTGTTTTTT.

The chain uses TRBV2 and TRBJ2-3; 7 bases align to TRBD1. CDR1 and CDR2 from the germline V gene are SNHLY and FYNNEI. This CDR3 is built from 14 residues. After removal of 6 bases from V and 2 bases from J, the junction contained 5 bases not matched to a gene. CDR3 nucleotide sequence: TGTGCCAGCAGGCTACAGGGGTTCACAGATACGCAGTATTTT. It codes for CASRLQGFTDTQYF. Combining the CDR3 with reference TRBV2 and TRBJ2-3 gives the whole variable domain EPEVTQTPSHQVTQMGQEVILRCVPISNHLYFYWYRQILGQKVEFLVSFYNNEISEKSEIFDDQFSVERPDGSNFTLKIRSTKLEDSAMYFCASRLQGFTDTQYFGPGTRLTVL.

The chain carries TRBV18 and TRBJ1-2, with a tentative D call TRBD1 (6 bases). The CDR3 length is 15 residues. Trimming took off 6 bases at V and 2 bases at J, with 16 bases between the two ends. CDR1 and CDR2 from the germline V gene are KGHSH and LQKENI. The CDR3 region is CASSLTQGLNYGYTF. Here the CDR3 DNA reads TGTGCCAGCTCCCTAACACAGGGTTTGAACTATGGCTACACCTTC.

CDR3 DNA sequence: TGCGCCAGCAGTCCTATCGTAGCAGATACGCAGTATTTT. It codes for CASSPIVADTQYF. The rearrangement uses TRBV10-1 and TRBJ2-3; D gene unclear. Trimming shortened V by 5 bases and J by 4 bases, and 10 bases separated the two germline ends. Germline lookup yields CDR1 WNHNN and CDR2 SYGVQD (reference sequence). The CDR3 spans 13 residues.

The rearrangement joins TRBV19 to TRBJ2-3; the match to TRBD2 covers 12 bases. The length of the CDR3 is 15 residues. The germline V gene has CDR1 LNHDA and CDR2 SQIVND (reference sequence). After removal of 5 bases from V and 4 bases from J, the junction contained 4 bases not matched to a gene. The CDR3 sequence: CASSATSGSPDTQYF. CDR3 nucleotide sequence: TGTGCCAGTAGTGCGACTAGCGGGAGTCCAGATACGCAGTATTTT.

The CDR3 reads CASSQTGTGNYGYTF. The CDR3 DNA sequence: TGCGCCAGCAGCCAAACCGGGACAGGGAACTATGGCTACACCTTC. The V gene is TRBV4-3, the J gene TRBJ1-2; 9 bases line up with TRBD1. Germline V gene data show CDR1 as LGHNA and CDR2 as YSLEER. CDR3 length: 15 residues. The J segment lost 2 bases and the V segment lost 2 bases, leaving 3 bases of the junction unmatched.

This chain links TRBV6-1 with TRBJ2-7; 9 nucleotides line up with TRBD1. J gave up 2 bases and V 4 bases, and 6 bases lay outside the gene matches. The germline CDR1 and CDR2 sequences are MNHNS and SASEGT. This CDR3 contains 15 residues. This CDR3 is CASSAPGQGPYEQYF. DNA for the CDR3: TGTGCCAGCAGTGCCCCGGGACAGGGACCCTACGAGCAGTACTTC.

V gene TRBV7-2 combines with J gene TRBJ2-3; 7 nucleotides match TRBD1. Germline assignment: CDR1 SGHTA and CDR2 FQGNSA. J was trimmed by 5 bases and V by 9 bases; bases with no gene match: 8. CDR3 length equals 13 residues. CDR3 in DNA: TGTGCCAGTTTGACAGGGCCAGGAGATACGCAGTATTTT. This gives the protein CASLTGPGDTQYF.

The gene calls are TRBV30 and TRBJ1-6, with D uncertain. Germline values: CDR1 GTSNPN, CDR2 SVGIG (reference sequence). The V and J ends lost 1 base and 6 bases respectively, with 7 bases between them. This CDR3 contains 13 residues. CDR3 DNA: TGTGCCTGGAGTGGAGGCACTAATTCACCCCTCCACTTT. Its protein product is CAWSGGTNSPLHF. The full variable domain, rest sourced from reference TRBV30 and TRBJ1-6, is SQTIHQWPATLVQPVGSPLSLECTVEGTSNPNLYWYRQAAGRGLQLLFYSVGIGQISSEVPQNLSASRPQDRQFILSSKKLLLSDSGFYLCAWSGGTNSPLHFGNGTRLTVT.

The CDR3 bases are TGTGCCTGGAGCGGGACAGGGGACCGCGGCTACACCTTC. Amino acid sequence: CAWSGTGDRGYTF. The chain carries TRBV30 and TRBJ1-2, with 10 bases fitting TRBD1. J was trimmed by 8 bases and V by 3 bases; bases with no gene match: 6. The CDR3 extends over 13 amino acids. From germline, CDR1 is GTSNPN and CDR2 SVGIG (reference sequence).